These 17 T cell receptor beta chains were all obtained from the same sample, sequenced in a study of shared clonotypes between healthy human individuals. Only in-frame clones appear in the TCRdb table, and some are missing; sequencing was by immunoSEQ multiplex PCR. Of about 1.5 million clones listed, nearly 99% are singletons. Sequenced input: naive CD4+ T cells sorted from blood. The sample's subset: CD45RA+ positively selected. The receptors stem from a man in his thirties or forties in good health.

V is TRBV6-5 and J is TRBJ2-7; D is undetermined. The V end was cut by 6 bases, the J end by 1 base, with 13 bases between. CDR1 and CDR2 from the germline V gene are MNHEY and SVGAGI. The CDR3 consists of 14 residues. CDR3 DNA sequence: TGTGCCAGCAGCCGTCTTATGACTTCCTACGAGCAGTACTTC. Its translation: CASSRLMTSYEQYF.

This chain connects TRBV9 to TRBJ1-4; 8 bases fit TRBD1. The CDR3 is 14 residues long. V was clipped by 0 bases and J by 10 bases; unmatched bases: 5. Germline V gene lookup returns CDR1 SGDLS and CDR2 YYNGEE. The CDR3 coding sequence is TGTGCCAGCAGCGTAGAGTGGGGGACAGGAAAACTGTTTTTT. Its translation: CASSVEWGTGKLFF.

The chain is built from TRBV10-3 and TRBJ1-2; no firm D call. The CDR3 consists of 12 residues. Trimming took 0 bases from V and 8 from J, leaving 7 bases between them. In germline, CDR1 is ENHRY, CDR2 SYGVKD. CDR3 residues: CAISESWKGYTF. DNA of the CDR3: TGTGCCATCAGTGAGTCTTGGAAGGGCTACACCTTC.

J is TRBJ2-1 and V is TRBV5-1, with 15 nucleotides matching TRBD2. CDR1 and CDR2 from the germline V gene are SGHRS and YFSETQ. The CDR3 is made up of 15 amino acids. The trim removed 5 bases at V and 7 bases at J, leaving 4 bases unmatched. The CDR3 DNA sequence: TGCGCCAGCAGGCGGACTAGCGGGAGGGAGAATGAGCAGTTCTTC. This gives the protein CASRRTSGRENEQFF.

The J gene is TRBJ2-2, the V gene TRBV5-1; D might be TRBD2 (5 bases). Trimming left V 3 bases short and J 7 bases short, with 19 bases between. CDR1 is SGHRS, CDR2 YFSETQ, per germline. This CDR3 region has 16 residues. CDR3 sequence (DNA): TGCGCCAGCAGCTCGATTGTTGGGTTTCGGGACGGGGAGCTGTTTTTT. Translating it yields CASSSIVGFRDGELFF.

V is TRBV9 and J is TRBJ2-2; 11 bases map to TRBD2. From germline, CDR1 is SGDLS and CDR2 YYNGEE. There are 16 residues in the CDR3. J was trimmed by 2 bases and V by 4 bases; bases with no gene match: 4. CDR3 loop: CASSPGTSGNTGELFF. The CDR3 DNA follows: TGTGCCAGCAGCCCTGGGACTAGCGGTAACACCGGGGAGCTGTTTTTT.

The chain joins TRBV11-2 to TRBJ2-2; D perhaps matches TRBD1 (5 bases). The V and J ends lost 1 base and 4 bases respectively, with 13 bases between them. Per germline, CDR1 SGHAT and CDR2 FQNNGV. The CDR3 is 16 residues long. This chain's CDR3 is CASSLGVGATTGELFF. The CDR3 DNA follows: TGTGCCAGCAGCTTAGGAGTAGGGGCGACCACCGGGGAGCTGTTTTTT.

V gene TRBV10-3 combines with J gene TRBJ1-2; D may be TRBD1 (5 bases). The length of the CDR3 is 10 residues. Germline V gene sequence: CDR1 ENHRY, CDR2 SYGVKD. The V and J ends lost 10 bases and 7 bases respectively, with 10 bases between them. CDR3 DNA: TGTGCCACCCAGGGAGTTGGCTACACCTTC. This encodes CATQGVGYTF.

The genes are TRBV9 and TRBJ1-2; the match to TRBD1 covers 8 bases. With 0 bases clipped from V and 2 bases from J, the junction kept 3 bases outside the gene matches. The CDR3 is 15 amino acids. CDR1 and CDR2 from the germline V gene are SGDLS and YYNGEE. The DNA for the CDR3 is TGTGCCAGCAGCGTAGTTGCAGGGGGCAACTATGGCTACACCTTC. Protein sequence: CASSVVAGGNYGYTF.

For this clone: Other DNA sequences in the same sample also yield this CDR3. The J gene is TRBJ2-7, the V gene TRBV7-8; 7 bases fit TRBD2. This CDR3 contains 15 residues. After removal of 1 base from V and 2 bases from J, the junction contained 5 bases not matched to a gene. Germline assignment: CDR1 SGHVS and CDR2 FQNEAQ. This CDR3 reads CASSLGLAGAYEQYF. CDR3 nucleotides: TGTGCCAGCAGCTTAGGTCTCGCGGGGGCCTACGAGCAGTACTTC.

This clone has just one count. The CDR3 DNA reads TGCGCCAGCAGCCTTGGACTAGCGGGAGTTCTTAGGGGCAATGAGCAGTTCTTC. As protein: CASSLGLAGVLRGNEQFF. The chain joins TRBV4-1 to TRBJ2-1, with 13 bases matching TRBD2. Trimming cost V 4 bases and J 6 bases; bases outside gene matches: 12. The germline CDR1 and CDR2 sequences are MGHRA and YSYEKL. The CDR3 spans 18 residues.

This chain uses TRBV9 with TRBJ1-2; D is possibly TRBD1 (6 bases). The ends were cut back, 4 bases at V and 8 bases at J, with 18 bases in the middle. Looked up from germline, CDR1 is SGDLS and CDR2 is YYNGEE. The CDR3 extends over 14 amino acids. The CDR3 reads CASSPEVGGAGYTF. DNA for the CDR3: TGTGCCAGCAGCCCCGAGGTCGGGGGCGCGGGCTACACCTTC.

The chain combines TRBV5-5 with TRBJ1-1, with TRBD1 as a possible D gene (5 bases). Deletions cut 0 bases from V and 4 bases from J, with 7 bases between. This CDR3 has 13 amino acids. Germline CDR1 and CDR2: SGHKS and YYEKEE (reference sequence). CDR3 sequence reads: CASSLAGFTEAFF. The CDR3 DNA sequence: TGTGCCAGCAGCTTGGCAGGGTTCACTGAAGCTTTCTTT.

The rearrangement joins TRBV18 to TRBJ2-3, with 7 nucleotides matching TRBD2. CDR3 size: 16 residues. J lost 5 bases, V lost 3 bases, and 11 bases had no gene match. Germline loops: CDR1 KGHSH, CDR2 LQKENI. CDR3 sequence: CASSPSGGGPQDTQYF. The CDR3 DNA is TGTGCCAGCTCACCGTCGGGGGGAGGGCCGCAAGATACGCAGTATTTT.

V gene TRBV6-5 combines with J gene TRBJ1-2; 9 bases align to TRBD1. Germline CDR1 and CDR2: MNHEY and SVGAGI. After removal of 6 bases from V and 5 bases from J, the junction contained 1 base not matched to a gene. This CDR3 region has 12 residues. The CDR3 here is CASRGQGYGYTF. CDR3 nucleotide sequence: TGTGCCAGCAGGGGACAGGGTTATGGCTACACCTTC.

This chain uses TRBV7-9 with TRBJ2-1, with TRBD2 matching 10 bases. CDR1 and CDR2 (germline): SEHNR, FQNEAQ (reference sequence). This CDR3 spans 16 amino acids. V was pared by 5 bases and J by 6 bases, with 10 bases of the junction left unmatched. CDR3 sequence: CASSLPTSGISNEQFF. CDR3 sequence (DNA): TGTGCCAGCAGCCTGCCAACTAGCGGGATAAGCAATGAGCAGTTCTTC. Combining the CDR3 with reference TRBV7-9 and TRBJ2-1 gives the whole variable domain DTGVSQNPRHKITKRGQNVTFRCDPISEHNRLYWYRQTLGQGPEFLTYFQNEAQLEKSRLLSDRFSAERPKGSFSTLEIQRTEQGDSAMYLCASSLPTSGISNEQFFGPGTRLTVL.

This clone was observed a single time. The chain joins TRBV5-4 to TRBJ2-3; 8 bases are a match to TRBD1. After removal of 4 bases from V and 11 bases from J, the junction contained 6 bases not matched to a gene. Germline V gene sequence: CDR1 SGHNT, CDR2 YYREEE (reference sequence). The CDR3 loop spans 12 amino acids. CDR3 DNA sequence: TGTGCCAGCAGCCACTCCGGGACAGGGCAGTATTTT. It is translated as CASSHSGTGQYF.